Listed here are 10 T cell receptor beta chains from one sample, sequenced in a study of blood T cell repertoires in COVID-19. Some clones are missing from TCRdb's copy, which holds only in-frame ones; the method was immunoSEQ multiplex PCR. The sample has approximately 410,000 clones, roughly 89% seen once. The specimen was peripheral blood. The source of these receptors is a woman in her thirties with active or convalescent COVID-19.

The chain employs TRBV7-2 and TRBJ1-2; D may be TRBD1 (6 bases). CDR1 and CDR2 from the germline V gene are SGHTA and FQGNSA. The germline V and J ends were trimmed by 1 base and 0 bases, with 18 bases remaining between them. The CDR3 has 18 residues. The CDR3 region has the DNA TGTGCCAGCAGCTTAGAAACAATTGGGGGCAAAGCTAACTATGGCTACACCTTC. Translated: CASSLETIGGKANYGYTF.

Note on this clone: Other DNA variants within this sample encode the same CDR3. The chain couples TRBV27 to TRBJ2-2; 9 bases agree with TRBD2. J lost 5 bases, V lost 3 bases, and 7 bases had no gene match. The CDR3 spans 16 residues. Germline loops: CDR1 MNHEY, CDR2 SMNVEV (reference sequence). The CDR3 DNA reads as TGTGCCAGCAGTTTGGGACTAGCCGGGGGAACCGGGGAGCTGTTTTTT. This encodes CASSLGLAGGTGELFF.

V usage is TRBV4-1 and J usage is TRBJ2-1; TRBD2 aligns across 8 bases. The CDR3 runs 17 residues. CDR1 and CDR2 (germline): MGHRA, YSYEKL. V gave up 0 bases and J gave up 2 bases; unmatched junction bases: 6. This CDR3 is CASSQDGAGGAYNEQFF. In DNA form, the CDR3 reads TGCGCCAGCAGCCAAGATGGGGCGGGGGGAGCCTACAATGAGCAGTTCTTC.

The chain combines TRBV3-1 (or the pseudogene TRBV3-2) with TRBJ1-1; D possibly corresponds to TRBD1 (6 bases). Trimming left V 4 bases short and J 4 bases short, with 13 bases between. CDR1 and CDR2 from the germline V gene are LGHDT and YNNKEL (reference sequence). The CDR3 runs to 14 residues. The CDR3, as DNA: TGTGCCAGCAGCCTACGGAAACAGGGCACTGAAGCTTTCTTT. Encoded protein: CASSLRKQGTEAFF.

J is TRBJ1-5 and V is TRBV6-2 or TRBV6-3; 9 bases match TRBD1. V lost 6 bases, J lost 7 bases, and 7 bases stayed unmatched. Germline V gives CDR1 MNHEY, CDR2 SVGEGT. The CDR3 totals 14 residues. The CDR3 sequence is CASSGQGSKQPQHF. The CDR3 DNA reads as TGTGCCAGCAGCGGACAGGGGTCGAAACAGCCCCAGCATTTT.

The chain is built from TRBV5-1 and TRBJ2-1, with D possibly being TRBD2 (5 bases). Germline CDR1 and CDR2: SGHRS and YFSETQ. The CDR3 runs 16 residues. V lost 0 bases, J lost 3 bases, and 13 bases lay in between. CDR3 in amino acids: CASSLVAGEYYNEQFF. Written as DNA, the CDR3 is TGCGCCAGCAGCTTGGTTGCCGGGGAGTACTACAATGAGCAGTTCTTC.

This clone was picked up many times. The V gene is TRBV27, the J gene TRBJ2-7, with D possibly being TRBD2 (6 bases). Germline lookup yields CDR1 MNHEY and CDR2 SMNVEV (reference sequence). The CDR3 is 13 residues long. Trimming left V 10 bases short and J 3 bases short, with 16 bases between. The CDR3: CATKTSGGYEQYF. CDR3 DNA: TGTGCCACCAAAACGTCCGGGGGCTACGAGCAGTACTTC.

This chain connects TRBV25-1 to TRBJ2-7, with 9 bases aligning to TRBD1. CDR3 length: 13 amino acids. Germline assignment: CDR1 MGHDK and CDR2 SYGVNS. With 7 bases clipped from V and 6 bases from J, the junction kept 7 bases outside the gene matches. The CDR3 region has the DNA TGTGCCAGCACCGGGACAGGGTTTTTCGAGCAGTACTTC. This translates into CASTGTGFFEQYF.

The chain combines TRBV3-1 (or the pseudogene TRBV3-2) with TRBJ1-1; D call uncertain. CDR1 and CDR2 (germline): LGHDT, YNNKEL (reference sequence). This CDR3 contains 15 residues. Trimming removed 0 bases at V and 0 bases at J, with 8 bases between. The CDR3 DNA reads as TGTGCCAGCAGCCAAGAGTTCCTTTTGAACACTGAAGCTTTCTTT. Translated, it gives CASSQEFLLNTEAFF.

Turning to this clone: Other DNA sequences in the same sample also yield this CDR3. This rearrangement joins TRBV2 to TRBJ1-1, with D unresolved. V dropped 4 bases and J dropped 3 bases, with 9 bases sitting between them. CDR3 size: 13 residues. The germline V gene encodes CDR1 SNHLY and CDR2 FYNNEI. The CDR3 loop is CASSVKGDTEAFF. The CDR3 DNA follows: TGTGCCAGCAGTGTTAAGGGAGACACTGAAGCTTTCTTT.